The rows below give T cell receptor beta chains drawn from one sample of a study of cytomegalovirus exposure and HLA in healthy donors. TCRdb's copy holds only in-frame clones and misses some; the assay was immunoSEQ multiplex PCR. The data hold 100,000 or so clones, with around 75% observed a single time. Sequenced input: PBMCs. The receptors come from a man aged 30-40 years in good health and CMV-seronegative. Each CDR3 is given with its conserved first and last residue. A D gene is named only where the DNA matches it firmly. Clone size, where shown, is once, few, many, or a class for clones that have expanded.

>TRBV4-3|NA|NA|TRBJ1-4
CASSQDRRSGWEKLFF
TGCGCCAGCAGCCAAGATCGTAGGTCAGGTTGGGAAAAACTGTTTTTT
>TRBV15|NA|NA|TRBJ1-2
CATSRDQRDGYTF
TGTGCCACCAGCAGAGATCAGCGGGATGGCTACACCTTC
>TRBV7-2|NA|NA|TRBJ2-7
CASSLAGTREYF
TGTGCCAGCAGCTTAGCGGGCACGAGGGAGTACTTC
>TRBV30|NA|NA|TRBJ1-4
CAWRSPSRHGEKLFF
TGTGCCTGGAGATCTCCCTCAAGACACGGTGAAAAACTGTTTTTT
>TRBV9|NA|NA|TRBJ1-1
CASSPAVTEAFF
TGTGCCAGCAGCCCGGCGGTCACTGAAGCTTTCTTT
>TRBV2|NA|TRBD2|TRBJ2-1
CASTKRESPYNEQFF
TGTGCCAGCACTAAGCGGGAGAGTCCCTACAATGAGCAGTTCTTC
>TRBV5-5|NA|NA|TRBJ2-6
CASTISGNRDTGANVLTF
TGTGCCAGCACCATATCCGGTAATCGGGACACTGGGGCCAACGTCCTGACTTTC
>TRBV11-2|few|NA|TRBJ1-4
CASRPDSSYEKLFF
TGTGCCAGCAGACCCGACAGCAGCTATGAAAAACTGTTTTTT
>TRBV5-1|NA|TRBD1|TRBJ1-4
CASSRGPTNEKLFF
TGCGCCAGCAGCAGGGGGCCGACTAATGAAAAACTGTTTTTT
>TRBV30|NA|NA|TRBJ2-1
CAWRQSFYNEQFF
TGTGCCTGGAGACAGTCCTTTTACAATGAGCAGTTCTTC
>TRBV9|few|NA|TRBJ2-7
CASSLDSSEQYF
TGTGCCAGCAGCCTCGACAGCTCCGAGCAGTACTTC
>TRBV4-3|NA|NA|TRBJ1-4
CASSQESYSNEKLFF
TGCGCCAGCAGCCAAGAAAGCTACAGCAATGAAAAACTGTTTTTT
>TRBV19|NA|TRBD1|TRBJ1-5
CASRLIRDRLNQPQHF
TGTGCCAGTCGTCTGATCCGGGACAGACTAAATCAGCCCCAGCATTTT
>TRBV7-9|NA|TRBD1|TRBJ1-3
CASRPDRVSGNTIYF
TGTGCCAGCAGGCCAGACAGGGTTTCTGGAAACACCATATATTTT
>TRBV29-1|NA|NA|TRBJ2-5
CSVVITGTETQYF
TGCAGCGTGGTCATTACAGGGACAGAGACCCAGTACTTC
>TRBV6-5|once|NA|TRBJ2-5
CASSYRGLQETQYF
TGTGCCAGCAGTTACAGGGGACTTCAAGAGACCCAGTACTTC
>TRBV4-2|NA|NA|TRBJ2-7
CASSQQLYLTYEQYF
TGTGCCAGCAGCCAACAACTTTACTTAACCTACGAGCAGTACTTC
>TRBV5-4|NA|NA|TRBJ2-1
CASRPGSLSYNEQFF
TGTGCCAGCAGGCCAGGGTCCCTCTCCTACAATGAGCAGTTCTTC
>TRBV7-9|few|TRBD1|TRBJ2-7
CASSLSPGDSSYEQYF
TGTGCCAGCAGCCTTTCGCCAGGGGACAGCTCCTACGAGCAGTACTTC
>TRBV18|NA|NA|TRBJ2-5
CASSPEEETQYF
TGTGCCAGCTCACCAGAGGAAGAGACCCAGTACTTC
>TRBV29-1|NA|TRBD1|TRBJ1-1
CSADRDTEAFF
TGCAGCGCCGACAGGGACACTGAAGCTTTCTTT
>TRBV5-1|NA|TRBD2|TRBJ2-7
CASTPYLSGRNEQYF
TGCGCCAGCACCCCATATTTGAGCGGGAGAAACGAGCAGTACTTC
>TRBV5-4|NA|NA|TRBJ1-1
CASSWGEGSEAFF
TGTGCCAGCAGCTGGGGGGAAGGGAGTGAAGCTTTCTTT
>TRBV19|NA|NA|TRBJ2-7
CASSIVTGGTYEQYF
TGTGCCAGTAGTATCGTGACAGGCGGAACCTACGAGCAGTACTTC
>TRBV6-5|NA|NA|TRBJ1-3
CASKKQGHSGNTIYF
TGTGCCAGCAAAAAGCAGGGGCACTCTGGAAACACCATATATTTT
>TRBV6-5|few|NA|TRBJ1-4
CASSYGRLGDEKLFF
TGTGCCAGCAGTTACGGTCGGCTAGGGGATGAAAAACTGTTTTTT
>TRBV2|NA|NA|TRBJ2-6
CASSKDGNSGANVLTF
TGTGCCAGCAGTAAAGACGGGAACTCTGGGGCCAACGTCCTGACTTTC
>TRBV6-1|NA|TRBD1|TRBJ1-1
CASSVGQGDTEAFF
TGTGCCAGCAGTGTTGGACAGGGCGACACTGAAGCTTTCTTT
>TRBV9|NA|NA|TRBJ1-3
CASSPPSSGNTIYF
TGTGCCAGCAGCCCTCCGAGCTCTGGAAACACCATATATTTT
>TRBV6-4|NA|NA|TRBJ2-3
CASSPQAATDTQYF
TGTGCCAGCAGCCCCCAGGCCGCCACAGATACGCAGTATTTT
>TRBV19|NA|TRBD1|TRBJ2-2
CASSLPGTGTSGELFF
TGTGCCAGTAGCCTCCCCGGGACAGGGACGAGTGGGGAGCTGTTTTTT
>TRBV10-3|few|TRBD2|TRBJ2-1
CAISRTSGDEQFF
TGTGCCATCTCCCGGACTAGCGGTGATGAGCAGTTCTTC
>TRBV7-2|NA|NA|TRBJ1-1
CASSFGGGNTEAFF
TGTGCCAGCAGCTTTGGAGGCGGAAACACTGAAGCTTTCTTT
>TRBV7-2|NA|TRBD2|TRBJ2-7
CASSPGLAREQYF
TGTGCCAGCAGCCCGGGACTAGCTCGCGAGCAGTACTTC
>TRBV6-6|few|TRBD2|TRBJ2-3
CASSGREDGRDTQYF
TGTGCCAGCAGCGGACGGGAGGACGGAAGGGATACGCAGTATTTT
>TRBV4-2|few|TRBD1|TRBJ1-4
CASSQGQGDEKLFF
TGTGCCAGCAGCCAGGGACAGGGAGATGAAAAACTGTTTTTT
>TRBV6-6|NA|NA|TRBJ1-2
CASSYSPGADGYTF
TGTGCCAGCAGTTACTCTCCAGGCGCAGATGGCTACACCTTC